Shown below are 25 T cell receptor beta chains from a single sample sequenced in a study of Ad26.COV2.S vaccination and SARS-CoV-2 variants. Assay: immunoSEQ multiplex PCR; the TCRdb copy retains only in-frame clones and omits some. The sample shows roughly 410,000 clones, 83% of them seen only once. Treatment given: roughly 18 received Ad26.COV2.S at low or high dose, single or two shots; a few received placebo; per-sample allocation not given. All samples were drawn on day 63, counting from the first vaccine or placebo injection. The sample consisted of peripheral blood, taken in a trial of Ad26.COV2.S vaccine versus placebo. These receptors all stem from a person aged 18-65 years who received the Ad26.COV2.S COVID-19 vaccine or a placebo.

The chain has TRBV3-1 (or the pseudogene TRBV3-2) and TRBJ2-3; 9 nucleotides line up with TRBD1. The V segment lost 4 bases and the J segment 8 bases; nucleotides outside the gene matches: 4. Germline CDR1 and CDR2: LGHDT and YNNKEL (reference sequence). This CDR3 contains 13 residues. CDR3 in DNA: TGTGCCAGCAGCCCTAGACAGGGGGGTACGCAGTATTTT. This encodes CASSPRQGGTQYF.

The chain carries TRBV4-1 and TRBJ2-3, with TRBD1 identical over 8 bases. V was clipped by 3 bases and J by 1 base; unmatched bases: 12. Germline V gene sequence: CDR1 MGHRA, CDR2 YSYEKL. The CDR3 totals 18 residues. CDR3 coding DNA: TGCGCCAGCAGCCAGGACCCTCAGGGGGCGTACGGCACAGATACGCAGTATTTT. The encoded protein is CASSQDPQGAYGTDTQYF.

This rearrangement joins TRBV5-1 to TRBJ2-7; D is possibly TRBD1 or TRBD2 (6 bases each). Germline V lookup: CDR1 SGHRS, CDR2 YFSETQ. Trimming shortened V by 2 bases and J by 4 bases, and 13 bases separated the two germline ends. The CDR3 contains 14 residues. CDR3 residues: CASSFGGRRYEQYF. CDR3 bases: TGCGCCAGCAGCTTTGGGGGGCGCAGGTACGAGCAGTACTTC.

Here the CDR3 DNA reads TGCGCCAGCAGGACTAGCAATGAGCAGTTCTTC. Residues: CASRTSNEQFF. The chain combines TRBV10-1 with TRBJ2-1; weak D call: TRBD2 (6 bases). CDR1 is WNHNN and CDR2 is SYGVQD in the germline V gene (reference sequence). The CDR3 extends over 11 amino acids. V lost 6 bases and J lost 6, with 6 bases in between.

The rearrangement joins TRBV9 to TRBJ2-4; 11 bases fit TRBD2. Germline CDR1 reads SGDLS; CDR2 reads YYNGEE. The CDR3 has 18 residues. Trimming at V came to 4 bases and at J to 7 bases, leaving 16 bases not matched to a gene. Written as DNA, the CDR3 is TGTGCCAGCAGCCCTCCGGTGGAACTAGCGGGGGTCATGAACATTCAGTACTTC. Protein sequence: CASSPPVELAGVMNIQYF.

The V call is TRBV11-2, the J call TRBJ2-2; D unclear. CDR3 length: 14 amino acids. V lost 2 bases and J 4 bases, leaving 8 bases between the germline ends. Germline loops: CDR1 SGHAT, CDR2 FQNNGV. CDR3 protein: CASSLPAPTGELFF. The CDR3 nucleotides are TGTGCCAGCAGCTTACCGGCCCCCACCGGGGAGCTGTTTTTT. Using reference TRBV11-2 and TRBJ2-2 for the parts outside the CDR3, the full variable domain is EAGVAQSPRYKIIEKRQSVAFWCNPISGHATLYWYQQILGQGPKLLIQFQNNGVVDDSQLPKDRFSAERLKGVDSTLKIQPAKLEDSAVYLCASSLPAPTGELFFGEGSRLTVL.

The rearrangement joins TRBV5-1 to TRBJ2-1; D unresolved. Germline V CDR1 and CDR2: SGHRS, YFSETQ. This CDR3 comprises 12 residues. The ends were cut back, 2 bases at V and 7 bases at J, with 7 bases in the middle. In DNA, the CDR3 is TGCGCCAGCAGCTTTGACTGGAATGAGCAGTTCTTC. Protein sequence: CASSFDWNEQFF.

The table lists this clone with a count of one. This chain uses TRBV6-2 or TRBV6-3 with TRBJ2-3, with TRBD2 matching over 8 bases. CDR1 MNHEY and CDR2 SVGEGT come from the germline V gene. With V trimmed by 0 bases and J by 0 bases, 8 bases remained unmatched. The CDR3 has 18 amino acids. The chain's CDR3 is CASSYSPSSGLSTDTQYF. The CDR3 DNA sequence: TGTGCCAGCAGTTACTCCCCGTCTAGCGGGCTAAGCACAGATACGCAGTATTTT.

V and J are TRBV2 and TRBJ1-6, with unresolved D. Trimming removed 3 bases at V and 0 bases at J, with 6 bases between. The CDR3 is 15 residues long. The V gene's germline CDR1 is SNHLY and CDR2 FYNNEI. CDR3 sequence reads: CASSDTSSYNSPLHF. The CDR3 DNA sequence: TGTGCCAGCAGTGACACGAGCTCCTATAATTCACCCCTCCACTTT.

There are a few counts of this clone. The J gene is TRBJ2-3, the V gene TRBV2; 8 bases are a match to TRBD2. With V trimmed by 8 bases and J by 2 bases, 3 bases remained unmatched. Per germline, CDR1 SNHLY and CDR2 FYNNEI. This CDR3 region has 13 residues. The CDR3 nucleotides are TGTGCCAGCCGAGCGGGGGCCACAGATACGCAGTATTTT. It is translated as CASRAGATDTQYF.

This clone turned up a few times. This chain uses TRBV7-9 with TRBJ2-5, with unresolved D. Germline lookup yields CDR1 SEHNR and CDR2 FQNEAQ (reference sequence). The CDR3 contains 15 residues. V was trimmed by 0 bases and J by 5 bases, leaving 13 bases between them. CDR3 sequence: CASSLAAARAETQYF. CDR3 coding DNA: TGTGCCAGCAGCTTAGCGGCGGCTCGGGCGGAGACCCAGTACTTC.

The chain employs TRBV7-9 and TRBJ1-1, with D hard to call. V was cut by 1 base and J by 3 bases, with 6 bases left in between. From germline, CDR1 is SEHNR and CDR2 FQNEAQ (reference sequence). The CDR3 loop spans 13 amino acids. DNA of the CDR3: TGTGCCAGCAGCTTAGAGGAGGACACTGAAGCTTTCTTT. Amino acid sequence: CASSLEEDTEAFF.

The J gene is TRBJ2-7, the V gene TRBV7-3, with D unclear. The CDR3 runs to 15 residues. Deletions cut 0 bases from V and 2 bases from J, with 11 bases between. Germline V gene data show CDR1 as SGHTA and CDR2 as FQGTGA. CDR3: CASSLTGSGPYEQYF. CDR3 DNA: TGTGCCAGCAGCTTAACGGGCAGTGGACCCTACGAGCAGTACTTC.

This sequence joins TRBV19 and TRBJ1-5, with 8 bases identical to TRBD1. The CDR3 covers 16 residues. Germline V gene lookup returns CDR1 LNHDA and CDR2 SQIVND (reference sequence). V shed 7 bases and J 2 bases; nucleotides not matched to a gene: 10. Written as DNA, the CDR3 is TGTGCCAGTACCTACTTGACAGGGGTAGGCAATCAGCCCCAGCATTTT. Encoded protein: CASTYLTGVGNQPQHF.

V is TRBV7-2 and J is TRBJ2-7, with D unclear. CDR3 length equals 13 residues. Looked up from germline, CDR1 is SGHTA and CDR2 is FQGNSA. V was clipped by 1 base and J by 2 bases, with 6 bases between them. DNA for the CDR3: TGTGCCAGCAGCTTAGTCCCAGCCTACGAGCAGTACTTC. Encoded protein: CASSLVPAYEQYF.

The V gene is TRBV6-5, the J gene TRBJ1-6; D possibly corresponds to TRBD1 (5 bases). Germline V gene data show CDR1 as MNHEY and CDR2 as SVGAGI. V lost 8 bases to trimming and J lost 10 bases, with 21 bases between them. The CDR3 runs to 15 residues. CDR3 in DNA: TGTGCCAGCTTTTTTAGCCAGGGAGGCGGCTCACCCCTCCACTTT. Protein sequence: CASFFSQGGGSPLHF.

The CDR3 sequence: CASSPVGGGTVEAFF. The CDR3 DNA follows: TGTGCCAGCAGCCCAGTGGGAGGGGGTACCGTTGAAGCTTTCTTT. The V call is TRBV11-2, the J call TRBJ1-1, with a possible D match to TRBD1 (6 bases). CDR3 length equals 15 residues. The V end was cut by 5 bases, the J end by 7 bases, with 20 bases between. CDR1 is SGHAT, CDR2 FQNNGV, per germline.

Of note for this clone: Other DNA sequences from this sample encode an identical CDR3 as well. The CDR3 loop is CASSLTGNTEAFF. The CDR3 DNA is TGTGCCAGCAGCCTGACAGGGAACACTGAAGCTTTCTTT. The chain carries TRBV6-5 and TRBJ1-1; weak D call: TRBD1 (6 bases). This CDR3 is built from 13 residues. Trimming removed 6 bases at V and 1 base at J, with 9 bases between. In germline, CDR1 is MNHEY, CDR2 SVGAGI.

The V call is TRBV12-3 or TRBV12-4, the J call TRBJ1-1; D is ambiguous. V was clipped by 1 base and J by 6 bases, with 6 bases between them. The CDR3 is 12 residues long. CDR3 DNA sequence: TGTGCCAGCAGTTTAGTCCCCTCTGAAGCTTTCTTT. Translated, it gives CASSLVPSEAFF.

This clone was recorded once. The chain carries TRBV19 and TRBJ1-4; D is perhaps TRBD1 (5 bases). There are 15 residues in the CDR3. Trimming took off 1 base at V and 8 bases at J, with 14 bases between the two ends. Germline CDR1 reads LNHDA; CDR2 reads SQIVND (reference sequence). The CDR3 spells CASSIGAGPREKLFF. The CDR3 DNA reads as TGTGCCAGTAGTATAGGGGCAGGGCCCAGGGAAAAACTGTTTTTT.

V is TRBV5-1 and J is TRBJ2-1; D possibly matches TRBD1 or TRBD2 (5 bases each). Germline CDR1 SGHRS, CDR2 YFSETQ. Between the trimmed V and J ends, which lost 0 bases and 7 bases, there was a span of 11 bases. The CDR3 has 14 amino acids. CDR3 bases: TGCGCCAGCAGCTTGGCTTACAGGACTAATGAGCAGTTCTTC. Translation gives CASSLAYRTNEQFF.

The chain is built from TRBV5-1 and TRBJ2-5; 8 nucleotides match TRBD2. This CDR3 is 14 amino acids long. Losses at the gene ends were 1 base for V and 5 bases for J; bases not matched to a gene: 4. The V gene's germline CDR1 is SGHRS and CDR2 YFSETQ. CDR3: CASSLPGGPETQYF. CDR3 DNA: TGCGCCAGCAGCTTGCCGGGAGGGCCGGAGACCCAGTACTTC.

The V gene is TRBV5-1, the J gene TRBJ1-2, with TRBD1 as a possible D gene (5 bases). V was shortened by 4 bases and J by 9 bases, with 16 bases between the two germline ends. From germline, CDR1 is SGHRS and CDR2 YFSETQ. The CDR3 is 13 residues long. Here the CDR3 DNA reads TGCGCCAGCAGCCGGGGCCTGGATAGTAGCTACACCTTC. Translated, it gives CASSRGLDSSYTF.

This chain uses TRBV27 with TRBJ2-7, with TRBD2 matching over 10 bases. V trimming: 4 bases; J trimming: 5 bases; junction bases outside the gene matches: 2. Per the germline V gene, CDR1 is MNHEY and CDR2 is SMNVEV (reference sequence). CDR3 size: 13 residues. This CDR3 reads CASSWLAGDEQYF. CDR3 nucleotides: TGTGCCAGCAGTTGGCTAGCGGGAGACGAGCAGTACTTC.

The CDR3 loop reads CASSDTGSGDNEQFF. CDR3 nucleotide sequence: TGCGCCAGCAGTGATACAGGGTCGGGGGACAATGAGCAGTTCTTC. The V call is TRBV10-1, the J call TRBJ2-1; D tentatively reads TRBD1 or TRBD2 (6 bases each). This CDR3 region has 15 residues. Germline values: CDR1 WNHNN, CDR2 SYGVQD (reference sequence). V lost 3 bases and J lost 5, with 14 bases in between.